Sequencing of this T cell receptor beta chain was carried out in a study of blood T cell repertoires in COVID-19. Germline CDR1 is ENHRY and CDR2 is SYGVKD. With 4 bases clipped from V and 5 bases from J, the junction kept 9 bases outside the gene matches. CDR3 length equals 15 residues. The method was immunoSEQ multiplex PCR; TCRdb's version includes in-frame clones alone and lacks a portion of them. The sample holds fewer than 80,000 clones; around 90% are singletons and the top ten take roughly 19%. This clone was observed a single time. The receptor was isolated from a human donor in a cohort sampled during active COVID-19. The chain recombines TRBV10-3 with TRBJ2-7; TRBD2 aligns across 9 bases. The sample was peripheral blood. DNA of the CDR3: TGTGCCATCAGTGTTAGTCTAGCGGGATGGAACGAGCAGTACTTC. It yields the protein CAISVSLAGWNEQYF.